Listed below are T cell receptor beta chains from one sample, sequenced in a study of shared clonotypes between healthy human individuals. This table comes from immunoSEQ multiplex PCR, and its TCRdb copy is limited to in-frame clones, with some not included. Of about 1,900,000 clones in the sample, about 95% are singletons; the top ten hold approximately 1.2%. Sequencing was done on a sample of naive CD8+ T cells sorted from blood. The receptor set was obtained from a man aged 18 to 30 in good health. Each CDR3 is given with its conserved first and last residue. A D gene is named only where the DNA matches it firmly. Not all rows give a size; the values are once, few, many and, for expanded clones, a class.

clone_size: -; j_call: TRBJ2-1; v_call: TRBV4-1; d_call: TRBD1; cdr3_aa: CASSQAGRGLTNEQFF; cdr3_nt: TGCGCCAGCAGCCAAGCTGGCAGGGGGCTGACCAATGAGCAGTTCTTC
clone_size: -; j_call: TRBJ1-2; v_call: TRBV28; d_call: -; cdr3_aa: CASSLAGDSYGYTF; cdr3_nt: TGTGCCAGCAGTTTAGCAGGAGACTCCTATGGCTACACCTTC
clone_size: -; j_call: TRBJ1-2; v_call: TRBV27; d_call: -; cdr3_aa: CASSSGTTGRNGYTF; cdr3_nt: TGTGCCAGCAGTTCAGGGACGACAGGTCGTAATGGCTACACCTTC
clone_size: few; j_call: TRBJ2-7; v_call: TRBV7-8; d_call: -; cdr3_aa: CASSIKDSGQYF; cdr3_nt: TGTGCCAGCAGCATCAAGGACTCCGGGCAGTACTTC
clone_size: -; j_call: TRBJ2-7; v_call: TRBV7-6; d_call: -; cdr3_aa: CASSLAATYEQYF; cdr3_nt: TGTGCCAGCAGCTTAGCGGCGACCTACGAGCAGTACTTC
clone_size: once; j_call: TRBJ2-7; v_call: TRBV4-2; d_call: -; cdr3_aa: CASSQGGYEQYF; cdr3_nt: TGTGCCAGCAGCCAAGGGGGCTACGAGCAGTACTTC
clone_size: -; j_call: TRBJ1-1; v_call: TRBV30; d_call: -; cdr3_aa: CAWSEGAGMNTEAFF; cdr3_nt: TGTGCCTGGAGTGAAGGAGCAGGGATGAACACTGAAGCTTTCTTT
clone_size: -; j_call: TRBJ1-6; v_call: TRBV9; d_call: -; cdr3_aa: CASSDGLRNSPLHF; cdr3_nt: TGTGCCAGCAGCGATGGACTGAGAAATTCACCCCTCCACTTT
clone_size: -; j_call: TRBJ2-7; v_call: TRBV7-2; d_call: -; cdr3_aa: CASSGPGWYEQYF; cdr3_nt: TGTGCCAGCAGCGGTCCAGGGTGGTACGAGCAGTACTTC
clone_size: -; j_call: TRBJ1-2; v_call: TRBV6-5; d_call: TRBD1; cdr3_aa: CASSLDRGEGYGYTF; cdr3_nt: TGTGCCAGCAGTTTGGACAGGGGAGAGGGGTATGGCTACACCTTC
clone_size: -; j_call: TRBJ2-5; v_call: TRBV6-5; d_call: -; cdr3_aa: CASRRRGPQETQYF; cdr3_nt: TGTGCCAGCAGGCGCAGAGGTCCCCAAGAGACCCAGTACTTC
clone_size: once; j_call: TRBJ1-2; v_call: TRBV28; d_call: TRBD1; cdr3_aa: CASALEQGTLYYGYTF; cdr3_nt: TGTGCCAGCGCGCTAGAACAGGGGACCTTGTACTATGGCTACACCTTC
clone_size: -; j_call: TRBJ2-2; v_call: TRBV28; d_call: -; cdr3_aa: CASNNVAGPTGELFF; cdr3_nt: TGTGCCAGCAATAATGTTGCGGGTCCCACCGGGGAGCTGTTTTTT